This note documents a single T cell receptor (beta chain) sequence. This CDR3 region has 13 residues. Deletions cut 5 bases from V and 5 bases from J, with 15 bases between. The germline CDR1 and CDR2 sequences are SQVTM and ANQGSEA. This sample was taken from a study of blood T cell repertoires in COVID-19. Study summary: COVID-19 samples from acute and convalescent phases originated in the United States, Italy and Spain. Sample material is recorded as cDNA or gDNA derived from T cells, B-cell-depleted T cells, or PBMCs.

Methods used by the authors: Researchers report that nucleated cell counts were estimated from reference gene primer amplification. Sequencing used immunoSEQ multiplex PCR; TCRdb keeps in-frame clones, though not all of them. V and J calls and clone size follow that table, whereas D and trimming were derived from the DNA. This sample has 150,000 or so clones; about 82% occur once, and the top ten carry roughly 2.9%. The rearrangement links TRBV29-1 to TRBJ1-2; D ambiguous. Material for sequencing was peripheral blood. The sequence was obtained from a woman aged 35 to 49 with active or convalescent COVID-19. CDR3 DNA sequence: TGCAGCGTTTACCGGGCTTCGGGGTATGGCTACACCTTC. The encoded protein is CSVYRASGYGYTF.